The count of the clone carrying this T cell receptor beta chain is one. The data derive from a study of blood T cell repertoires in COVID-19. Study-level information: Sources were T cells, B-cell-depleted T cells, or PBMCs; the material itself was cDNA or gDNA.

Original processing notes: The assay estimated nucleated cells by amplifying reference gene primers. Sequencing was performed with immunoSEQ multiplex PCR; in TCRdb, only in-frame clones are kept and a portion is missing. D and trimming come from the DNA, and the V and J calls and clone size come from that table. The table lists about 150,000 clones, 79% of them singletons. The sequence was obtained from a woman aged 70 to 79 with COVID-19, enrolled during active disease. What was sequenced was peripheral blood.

CDR3: CSVQTGTKGEKLFF. CDR3 nucleotides: TGCAGCGTTCAAACCGGGACTAAGGGAGAAAAACTGTTTTTT. The chain uses TRBV29-1 and TRBJ1-4, with D tentatively TRBD1 (5 bases). The germline V and J ends were trimmed by 5 bases and 8 bases, with 18 bases remaining between them. The germline V gene encodes CDR1 SQVTM and CDR2 ANQGSEA. The CDR3 loop spans 14 amino acids.